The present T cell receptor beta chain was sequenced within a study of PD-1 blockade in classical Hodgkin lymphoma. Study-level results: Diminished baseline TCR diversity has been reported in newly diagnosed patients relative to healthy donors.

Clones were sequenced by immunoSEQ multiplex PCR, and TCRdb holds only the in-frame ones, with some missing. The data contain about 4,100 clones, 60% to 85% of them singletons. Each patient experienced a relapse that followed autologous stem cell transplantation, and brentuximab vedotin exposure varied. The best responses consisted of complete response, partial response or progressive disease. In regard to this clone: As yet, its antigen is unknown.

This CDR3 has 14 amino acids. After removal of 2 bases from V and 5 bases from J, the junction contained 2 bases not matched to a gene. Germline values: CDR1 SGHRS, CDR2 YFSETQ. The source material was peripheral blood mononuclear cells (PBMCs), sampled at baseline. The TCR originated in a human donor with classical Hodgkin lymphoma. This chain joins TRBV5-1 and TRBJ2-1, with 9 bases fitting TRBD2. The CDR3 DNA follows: TGCGCCAGCAGCTTACTAGCGGGTAACAATGAGCAGTTCTTC. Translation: CASSLLAGNNEQFF.